This TCR beta chain is drawn from a study of T-cell reconstitution after alpha-beta-depleted transplantation in children. This clonotype was counted many times. Its antigen is not known. Whole-study findings and limits: Newly generated T cells supplied most T-cell counts and diversity one year post-transplant.

V was clipped by 4 bases and J by 3 bases; unmatched bases: 6. Germline V gives CDR1 KGHDR, CDR2 SFDVKD. The CDR3 extends over 16 amino acids. Unique molecular identifiers tagged the TCRbeta library. TCRdb redid the calling of the PCR reads with MiXCR, one entry per CDR3 protein. This sample has around 440,000 distinct CDR3 sequences, with over 9.5% found just once. The source of this sequence is a child aged 2-9 years with inherited bone marrow failure, due to receive a stem cell transplant. Specimen: PBMCs, collected before TCRalphabeta/CD19-depleted stem cell transplant. The chain employs TRBV24-1 and TRBJ1-5; TRBD1 matches at 9 bases. The CDR3 is CATSDRGTGHNQPQHF. Written as DNA, the CDR3 is TGTGCCACCAGTGACCGGGGGACAGGGCACAATCAGCCCCAGCATTTT.